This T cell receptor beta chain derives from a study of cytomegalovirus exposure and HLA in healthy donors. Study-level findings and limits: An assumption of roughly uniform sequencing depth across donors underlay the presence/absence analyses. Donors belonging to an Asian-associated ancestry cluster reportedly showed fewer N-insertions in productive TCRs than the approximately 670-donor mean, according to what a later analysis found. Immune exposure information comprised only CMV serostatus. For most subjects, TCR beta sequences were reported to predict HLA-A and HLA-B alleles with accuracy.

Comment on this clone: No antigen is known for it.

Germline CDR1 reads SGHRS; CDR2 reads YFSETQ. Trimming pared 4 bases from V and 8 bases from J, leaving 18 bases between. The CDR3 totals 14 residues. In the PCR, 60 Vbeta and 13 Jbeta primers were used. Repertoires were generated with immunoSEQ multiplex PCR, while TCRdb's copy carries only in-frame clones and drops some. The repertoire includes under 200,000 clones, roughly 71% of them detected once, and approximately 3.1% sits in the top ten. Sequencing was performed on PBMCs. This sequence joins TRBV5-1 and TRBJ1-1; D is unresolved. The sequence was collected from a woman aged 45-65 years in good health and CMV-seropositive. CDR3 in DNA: TGCGCCAGCAGCACACTGGGCCGGCCCTCGGAAGCTTTCTTT. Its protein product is CASSTLGRPSEAFF.